The rows below give T cell receptor beta chains drawn from one sample of a study of blood T cell repertoires in COVID-19. The protocol was immunoSEQ multiplex PCR, while the TCRdb copy is restricted to in-frame clones and leaves out a portion. This sample has around 250,000 clones, with approximately 90% found just once. Sequenced input: PBMCs or T cells enriched from blood (not recorded which). These receptors were taken from a woman aged 25 to 39 who had recovered from COVID-19. The CDR3 runs from the conserved cysteine through the conserved F or W. Each record gives: CDR3 protein, CDR3 DNA, J gene, D gene, V gene, clone size. A D gene is named only where the DNA matches it firmly. Clone size is stated in some rows and not others, as once, few, many or a class when expanded.

CASRRDSFNYGYTF,TGTGCCAGCCGGCGGGACAGCTTTAACTATGGCTACACCTTC,TRBJ1-2,TRBD1,TRBV27,.
CAWSTSIDQPQHF,TGTGCCTGGAGTACCTCTATTGATCAGCCCCAGCATTTT,TRBJ1-5,.,TRBV30,.
CASSFTGDYGYTF,TGTGCCAGCAGTTTTACAGGGGACTATGGCTACACCTTC,TRBJ1-2,TRBD1,TRBV28,.
CASSPGTGQAEAFF,TGTGCCAGCAGCCCGGGGACAGGGCAAGCTGAAGCTTTCTTT,TRBJ1-1,TRBD1,TRBV7-9,.
CASSVGEGGPYGYTF,TGTGCCAGCAGCGTAGGGGAAGGGGGTCCCTATGGCTACACCTTC,TRBJ1-2,.,TRBV9,.
CASSLTGTWPSEAFF,TGTGCCAGCAGTTTGACCGGGACATGGCCCTCTGAAGCTTTCTTT,TRBJ1-1,.,TRBV7-8,.
CASSLQGAHGGYTF,TGTGCCAGCAGCCTGCAAGGGGCGCATGGAGGCTACACCTTC,TRBJ1-2,.,TRBV11-2,.
CASSQGGRTSGNTIYF,TGCGCCAGCAGCCAAGGGGGCCGGACCTCTGGAAACACCATATATTTT,TRBJ1-3,.,TRBV4-1,.
CASSISRSTPFYTQYF,TGTGCCAGTAGTATCTCGCGGTCTACCCCCTTTTATACGCAGTATTTT,TRBJ2-3,.,TRBV19,.
CASSLGGQGLFGEKLFF,TGCGCCAGCAGCTTGGGGGGACAGGGTTTATTCGGTGAAAAACTGTTTTTT,TRBJ1-4,TRBD1,TRBV5-1,.
CASSVSLGTSGDTQYF,TGTGCCAGCAGCGTGTCTCTCGGGACTAGCGGAGATACGCAGTATTTT,TRBJ2-3,TRBD2,TRBV9,.
CSVEVAGGGYNEQFF,TGCAGCGTTGAGGTAGCGGGAGGGGGTTACAATGAGCAGTTCTTC,TRBJ2-1,TRBD2,TRBV29-1,.
CASRGARSTEAFF,TGTGCCAGTAGAGGGGCGCGAAGCACTGAAGCTTTCTTT,TRBJ1-1,.,TRBV19,.
CASSMEQGGNSPLHF,TGTGCCAGTAGTATGGAACAGGGTGGTAATTCACCCCTCCACTTT,TRBJ1-6,.,TRBV19,few
CASSISGSGANVLTF,TGTGCCAGCAGCATAAGCGGCTCTGGGGCCAACGTCCTGACTTTC,TRBJ2-6,.,TRBV7-3,once
CASSLSTVINTEAFF,TGTGCCAGCAGTTTAAGTACAGTAATTAACACTGAAGCTTTCTTT,TRBJ1-1,.,TRBV28,.
CASSPGGYKNIQYF,TGTGCCAGCAGCCCCGGCGGTTACAAAAACATTCAGTACTTC,TRBJ2-4,.,TRBV5-4,.
CASSLDLPLGRETQYF,TGTGCCAGCAGCTTAGACCTCCCTCTAGGCAGAGAGACCCAGTACTTC,TRBJ2-5,.,TRBV11-2,.
CASSQDHSQTLIALDTQYF,TGTGCCAGCAGCCAAGATCATTCCCAAACATTGATAGCTTTAGATACGCAGTATTTT,TRBJ2-3,.,TRBV3-1/TRBV3-2,.
CASSLGGAQRETQYF,TGTGCCAGCAGCCTTGGGGGGGCCCAACGAGAGACCCAGTACTTC,TRBJ2-5,.,TRBV7-2,once
CASSIMTSRRDTQYF,TGTGCCAGTAGTATAATGACTAGCAGAAGAGATACGCAGTATTTT,TRBJ2-3,TRBD2,TRBV19,few
CASSQDRGVKYGYTF,TGCGCCAGCAGCCAAGATCGGGGGGTTAAGTATGGCTACACCTTC,TRBJ1-2,.,TRBV4-3,.